The next 2 T cell receptor beta chains were all read from a single sample in a study of blood T cell repertoires in COVID-19 (dated by TCRdb to about 2020). To prepare the library, the immunoSEQ multiplex PCR assay was applied. TCRdb carries this immuneACCESS record with in-frame sequences only. Its versions omit some clonotypes, under half of them owing to an unresolved V gene in the studies checked, with the rest unexplained. Here the sample has some 29,000 clones; 89% occur a single time. The top ten clones comprise 9.9% of the sample. The sequenced sample was peripheral blood. The source of these receptors is a human donor in a cohort sampled during active COVID-19.

V and J are TRBV4-3 and TRBJ1-3; D remains ambiguous. Germline loops: CDR1 LGHNA, CDR2 YSLEER. There are 15 residues in the CDR3. V was pared by 1 base and J by 2 bases, with 9 bases between. The CDR3 nucleotides read TGCGCCAGCAGCCAAGCTTCTATGGCTGGAAACACCATATATTTT. It encodes CASSQASMAGNTIYF.

The chain links TRBV7-3 to TRBJ2-1; 8 positions match TRBD1. CDR1 is SGHTA, CDR2 FQGTGA, per germline. The V and J ends lost 5 bases and 7 bases, in that order; junction bases with no gene match: 4. The CDR3 is 13 amino acids. The CDR3 bases are TGTGCCAGCAGCCGCCGGACAGGGAATGAGCAGTTCTTC. It encodes CASSRRTGNEQFF.